This TCR beta chain was sequenced for a study of identical twins. The study, taken as a whole, reports: A lower insertion count was a feature of abundant cord blood beta clonotypes, with no such feature in memory repertoires. The degree of excess twin sharing was weaker in beta out-of-frame sequences.

This clonotype was seen ten or more times. Its cognate antigen is unknown. Template switching (which added a universal primer site) was used, and cDNA carried unique molecular identifiers. A single record per CDR3 protein comes from TCRdb applying MiXCR to the 5' RACE reads. The table records around 450,000 distinct CDR3 sequences, 13% to 15% of them present only once. The germline CDR1 and CDR2 sequences are MNHNY and SVGAGI (reference sequence). The V and J ends lost 4 bases and 2 bases respectively, with 13 bases between them. The CDR3 spans 15 residues. These same data were also listed under a study on yellow fever vaccine responses in identical twins. That source notes: The authors reported partly convergent, partly personalized vaccine responses in identical twins.

The receptor comes from a woman aged 18-30 years in good health. The genes are TRBV6-6 and TRBJ2-3, with a tentative D call TRBD1 (5 bases). The sample consisted of CD4+ T cells sorted from blood. CDR3 loop: CASSLLRGHTDTQYF. DNA of the CDR3: TGTGCCAGCAGTTTGTTAAGGGGCCACACAGATACGCAGTATTTT.